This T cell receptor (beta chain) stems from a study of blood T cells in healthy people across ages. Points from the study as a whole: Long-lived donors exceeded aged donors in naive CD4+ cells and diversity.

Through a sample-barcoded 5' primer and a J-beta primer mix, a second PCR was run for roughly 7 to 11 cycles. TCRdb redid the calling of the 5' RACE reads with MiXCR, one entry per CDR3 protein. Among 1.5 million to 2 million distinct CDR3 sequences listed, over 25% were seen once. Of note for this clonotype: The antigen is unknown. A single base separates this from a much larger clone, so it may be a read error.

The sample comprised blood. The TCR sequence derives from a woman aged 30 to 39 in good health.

The CDR3 coding sequence is TGTGCCAGCAGCTCGGCGGGGGTGCTAGCCAAAAACATTCAGTACTTC. It codes for CASSSAGVLAKNIQYF. V is TRBV5-4 and J is TRBJ2-7; the match to TRBD2 covers 7 bases. Near its end, the DNA agrees better with TRBJ2-4, so the J call may be wrong. Germline V gene sequence: CDR1 SGHNT, CDR2 YYREEE (reference sequence). CDR3 size: 16 residues.